A single sample is the source of the 30 T cell receptor beta chains below, sequenced in a study of shared clonotypes between healthy human individuals. Repertoires were generated with immunoSEQ multiplex PCR, while TCRdb's copy carries only in-frame clones and drops some. This sample has some 2,500,000 clones, with under 95% found just once. Input material: naive CD4+ T cells from PBMCs. Subset in this sample: CD45RA+ positively selected. The source of these receptors is a man in his late teens or twenties in good health. Some clones in this sample may be carry-over from other donors' samples.

The rearrangement links TRBV19 to TRBJ2-7; either TRBD1 or TRBD2 may supply D (5 bases each). Trimming removed 6 bases at V and 3 bases at J, with 15 bases between. The CDR3 totals 14 residues. Germline V lookup: CDR1 LNHDA, CDR2 SQIVND (reference sequence). Here the CDR3 reads CASSEQGRLYEQYF. The CDR3 DNA reads as TGTGCCAGTAGCGAGCAGGGACGGCTCTACGAGCAGTACTTC.

The chain recombines TRBV28 with TRBJ1-5; no firm D call. Trimming shortened V by 7 bases and J by 0 bases, and 10 bases separated the two germline ends. Per the germline V gene, CDR1 is MDHEN and CDR2 is SYDVKM. The CDR3 sequence is 14 residues long. The CDR3 sequence: CASKGSNSNQPQHF. The CDR3 DNA reads TGTGCCAGCAAGGGCAGTAATAGCAATCAGCCCCAGCATTTT. Variable domain in full (rest from reference TRBV28 and TRBJ1-5): DVKVTQSSRYLVKRTGEKVFLECVQDMDHENMFWYRQDPGLGLRLIYFSYDVKMKEKGDIPEGYSVSREKKERFSLILESASTNQTSMYLCASKGSNSNQPQHFGDGTRLSIL.

The chain uses TRBV18 and TRBJ2-2, with 8 bases fitting TRBD1. CDR3 length equals 19 residues. J was trimmed by 1 base and V by 6 bases; bases with no gene match: 16. Germline CDR1 reads KGHSH; CDR2 reads LQKENI. DNA for the CDR3: TGTGCCAGCTCCGTCACCACGCAGGCAGGGGGCGTGAACACCGGGGAGCTGTTTTTT. Translated: CASSVTTQAGGVNTGELFF. The full variable domain, completed using reference TRBV18 and TRBJ2-2, is NAGVMQNPRHLVRRRGQEARLRCSPMKGHSHVYWYRQLPEEGLKFMVYLQKENIIDESGMPKERFSAEFPKEGPSILRIQQVVRGDSAAYFCASSVTTQAGGVNTGELFFGEGSRLTVL.

The gene calls are TRBV5-1 and TRBJ1-2; 9 nucleotides align to TRBD1. CDR3 length: 14 amino acids. The germline CDR1 and CDR2 sequences are SGHRS and YFSETQ. Trimming cost V 1 base and J 6 bases; bases outside gene matches: 4. CDR3 bases: TGCGCCAGCAGCTTGCTGACAGGGGGTAATGGCTACACCTTC. Translation: CASSLLTGGNGYTF.

The chain is built from TRBV11-2 and TRBJ2-7, with D unresolved. The CDR3 loop spans 14 amino acids. V lost 1 base and J 3 bases, leaving 10 bases between the germline ends. Germline CDR1 reads SGHAT; CDR2 reads FQNNGV. The CDR3 spells CASSLVVYGYEQYF. In DNA, the CDR3 is TGTGCCAGCAGCTTAGTAGTCTACGGCTACGAGCAGTACTTC.

The genes are TRBV5-4 and TRBJ1-2, with D unresolved. The CDR3 is 15 residues long. The germline CDR1 and CDR2 sequences are SGHNT and YYREEE (reference sequence). V dropped 4 bases and J dropped 4 bases, with 17 bases sitting between them. The CDR3 DNA reads TGTGCCAGCAGCACGGACGGAGTTTCCGGCTATGGCTACACCTTC. As protein: CASSTDGVSGYGYTF.

The V call is TRBV11-2, the J call TRBJ2-3, with 10 bases matching TRBD2. Germline V gene sequence: CDR1 SGHAT, CDR2 FQNNGV. The CDR3 sequence is 16 residues long. Germline trimming cut 6 bases from V and 0 bases from J; bases unmatched to any gene: 6. Here the CDR3 DNA reads TGTGCCAGCAGACTCGGACTAGCGGCTAGCACAGATACGCAGTATTTT. Its protein is CASRLGLAASTDTQYF.

This clone was recorded only once. The chain couples TRBV7-9 to TRBJ2-1, with 9 bases aligning to TRBD2. This CDR3 is 16 amino acids long. The germline V gene encodes CDR1 SEHNR and CDR2 FQNEAQ (reference sequence). V was pared by 5 bases and J by 0 bases, with 5 bases of the junction left unmatched. The CDR3 DNA sequence: TGTGCCAGCAGCGAGGCGGGAGGGCCCTCCTACAATGAGCAGTTCTTC. Amino acid sequence: CASSEAGGPSYNEQFF.

V and J are TRBV7-2 and TRBJ2-7; 8 bases agree with TRBD1. The CDR3 spans 14 residues. V shed 3 bases and J 6 bases; nucleotides not matched to a gene: 7. Germline CDR1 is SGHTA and CDR2 is FQGNSA. CDR3 in amino acids: CASSFTGGSLEQYF. In DNA form, the CDR3 reads TGTGCCAGCAGCTTCACAGGGGGATCCCTCGAGCAGTACTTC.

The chain links TRBV27 to TRBJ2-2; 8 bases are shared with TRBD2. Germline lookup yields CDR1 MNHEY and CDR2 SMNVEV (reference sequence). The CDR3 loop spans 16 amino acids. J gave up 5 bases and V 7 bases, and 12 bases lay outside the gene matches. As DNA, the CDR3 is TGTGCCAGCATAGGGACGGCGGGAGGTGAGACCGGGGAGCTGTTTTTT. This sequence encodes CASIGTAGGETGELFF.

The V and J genes are TRBV5-1 and TRBJ2-4; D perhaps matches TRBD1 (6 bases). In germline, CDR1 is SGHRS, CDR2 YFSETQ. The V end was cut by 0 bases, the J end by 8 bases, with 18 bases between. This CDR3 comprises 16 residues. This CDR3 reads CASSLAPFTGKDIQYF. CDR3 nucleotide sequence: TGCGCCAGCAGCTTGGCTCCCTTTACAGGGAAGGACATTCAGTACTTC. Looking up the rest from reference TRBV5-1 and TRBJ2-4 gives the full variable domain: KAGVTQTPRYLIKTRGQQVTLSCSPISGHRSVSWYQQTPGQGLQFLFEYFSETQRNKGNFPGRFSGRQFSNSRSEMNVSTLELGDSALYLCASSLAPFTGKDIQYFGAGTRLSVL.

The DNA of the CDR3 is TGCAGTGCTAGTAGTGAGACTGAAGCTTTCTTT. It specifies CSASSETEAFF. This chain links TRBV20-1 with TRBJ1-1; D call uncertain. V dropped 3 bases and J dropped 5 bases, with 7 bases sitting between them. The V gene's germline CDR1 is DFQATT and CDR2 SNEGSKA (reference sequence). This CDR3 has 11 residues.

The V call is TRBV4-1, the J call TRBJ1-1; tentatively, D is TRBD1 (6 bases). The CDR3 extends over 15 amino acids. V was pared by 0 bases and J by 5 bases, with 13 bases between. CDR1 is MGHRA and CDR2 is YSYEKL in the germline V gene. The CDR3 DNA is TGCGCCAGCAGCCAAGATGGGTTAGGGGGAACTGAAGCTTTCTTT. Amino acids: CASSQDGLGGTEAFF.

This clone was detected a few times. The sample carries other DNA sequences with the same CDR3. The chain combines TRBV28 with TRBJ1-1; D remains ambiguous. V dropped 2 bases and J dropped 3 bases, with 10 bases sitting between them. The CDR3 totals 14 residues. Germline assignment: CDR1 MDHEN and CDR2 SYDVKM. CDR3 bases: TGTGCCAGCAGTTTAACGGGAGTTTACACTGAAGCTTTCTTT. This sequence encodes CASSLTGVYTEAFF. Supplemented by reference TRBV28 and TRBJ1-1, the full variable domain reads DVKVTQSSRYLVKRTGEKVFLECVQDMDHENMFWYRQDPGLGLRLIYFSYDVKMKEKGDIPEGYSVSREKKERFSLILESASTNQTSMYLCASSLTGVYTEAFFGQGTRLTVV.

The V call is TRBV6-6, the J call TRBJ2-5, with no clear D. CDR3 length equals 12 residues. The germline V gene has CDR1 MNHNY and CDR2 SVGAGI (reference sequence). Between the trimmed V and J ends, which lost 0 bases and 7 bases, there was a span of 6 bases. CDR3 protein: CASSYSSGTQYF. The DNA for the CDR3 is TGTGCCAGCAGTTACTCGTCAGGGACCCAGTACTTC.

The CDR3 reads CASSLALWTVSGEQYF. The CDR3 region has the DNA TGTGCCAGCAGCTTAGCGCTCTGGACAGTATCAGGCGAGCAGTACTTC. The J gene is TRBJ2-7, the V gene TRBV7-2; TRBD1 might be the D (6 bases). The CDR3 covers 16 residues. In germline, CDR1 is SGHTA, CDR2 FQGNSA. The germline V and J ends were trimmed by 0 bases and 6 bases, with 18 bases remaining between them.

The rearrangement joins TRBV28 to TRBJ1-2, with D perhaps TRBD1 (6 bases). This CDR3 has 15 residues. Germline-derived CDR1 and CDR2 are MDHEN and SYDVKM. V lost 2 bases and J 4 bases, leaving 14 bases between the germline ends. CDR3 region: CASSLPGGASYGYTF. The DNA for the CDR3 is TGTGCCAGCAGTTTACCCGGGGGCGCCTCCTATGGCTACACCTTC.

The gene calls are TRBV7-3 and TRBJ1-1; possible D gene TRBD1, 6 bases. This CDR3 has 15 residues. The ends were cut back, 3 bases at V and 4 bases at J, with 15 bases in the middle. Germline V gene sequence: CDR1 SGHTA, CDR2 FQGTGA. The DNA for the CDR3 is TGTGCCAGCAGCTTCAGAGCAGGGGTGGGCACTGAAGCTTTCTTT. Translating gives CASSFRAGVGTEAFF. The full variable domain, its missing parts supplied by reference TRBV7-3 and TRBJ1-1, is GAGVSQTPSNKVTEKGKYVELRCDPISGHTALYWYRQSLGQGPEFLIYFQGTGAADDSGLPNDRFFAVRPEGSVSTLKIQRTERGDSAVYLCASSFRAGVGTEAFFGQGTRLTVV.

This clone has just one count. The chain employs TRBV5-1 and TRBJ2-1; 11 bases are a match to TRBD2. Per germline, CDR1 SGHRS and CDR2 YFSETQ. V lost 4 bases to trimming and J lost 9 bases; unmatched junction nucleotides: 9. This CDR3 contains 15 residues. CDR3 region: CASSGTSGSQSEQFF. The CDR3 region has the DNA TGCGCCAGCAGCGGAACTAGCGGGAGCCAGAGTGAGCAGTTCTTC.

The J gene is TRBJ1-5, the V gene TRBV7-8, with 11 bases fitting TRBD1. The V gene's germline CDR1 is SGHVS and CDR2 FQNEAQ. The CDR3 contains 15 residues. Trimming took 5 bases from V and 6 from J; bases not matched to a gene: 6. The CDR3 loop reads CASSGDRGFTQPQHF. CDR3 in DNA: TGTGCCAGCAGCGGGGACAGGGGGTTTACTCAGCCCCAGCATTTT.

The V gene is TRBV28, the J gene TRBJ1-2, with TRBD1 as a possible D gene (6 bases). This CDR3 has 14 residues. CDR1 MDHEN and CDR2 SYDVKM come from the germline V gene. Trimming left V 3 bases short and J 5 bases short, with 13 bases between. CDR3 residues: CASSLSGTRYGYTF. The CDR3 region has the DNA TGTGCCAGCAGTTTGTCAGGGACACGATATGGCTACACCTTC.

This chain connects TRBV6-5 to TRBJ2-7, with unresolved D. The CDR3 has 15 residues. In germline, CDR1 is MNHEY, CDR2 SVGAGI. V was pared by 8 bases and J by 0 bases, with 17 bases between. CDR3 in amino acids: CASSKGSLFSYEQYF. DNA of the CDR3: TGTGCCAGCTCCAAGGGCAGTTTGTTCTCCTACGAGCAGTACTTC.

This chain links TRBV7-2 with TRBJ1-2; 7 bases line up with TRBD1. The junction had 7 bases not matched to a gene; V was cut back by 5 bases and J by 4 bases. Germline CDR1 SGHTA, CDR2 FQGNSA. The CDR3 has 14 amino acids. CDR3 in amino acids: CASSAHRGTYGYTF. In DNA form, the CDR3 reads TGTGCCAGCAGCGCGCACAGGGGAACCTATGGCTACACCTTC.

The chain has TRBV18 and TRBJ2-7; D possibly corresponds to TRBD1 (6 bases). The CDR3 length is 12 residues. V dropped 5 bases and J dropped 10 bases, with 15 bases sitting between them. Germline V CDR1 and CDR2: KGHSH, LQKENI. The CDR3 DNA follows: TGTGCCAGCTCATCCCAAGGGACACCTCAGTACTTC. Translated: CASSSQGTPQYF.

The chain uses TRBV5-6 and TRBJ2-2, with D uncertain. Germline V gene sequence: CDR1 SGHDT, CDR2 YYEEEE. V lost 1 base and J lost 1, with 11 bases in between. CDR3 length: 16 amino acids. DNA of the CDR3: TGTGCCAGCAGCTTGACGAGGCCTCTGAACACCGGGGAGCTGTTTTTT. Amino acids: CASSLTRPLNTGELFF.

This sequence joins TRBV7-9 and TRBJ1-5; 7 bases match TRBD1. J lost 0 bases, V lost 5 bases, and 4 bases had no gene match. CDR1 and CDR2 from the germline V gene are SEHNR and FQNEAQ (reference sequence). The length of the CDR3 is 15 residues. The CDR3, as DNA: TGTGCCAGCAGCCCGGGACAGTATAGCAATCAGCCCCAGCATTTT. This sequence encodes CASSPGQYSNQPQHF.

The V and J genes are TRBV6-1 and TRBJ2-1, with D possibly called TRBD1 or TRBD2 (7 bases each). This CDR3 comprises 15 residues. CDR1 MNHNS and CDR2 SASEGT come from the germline V gene. V gave up 7 bases and J gave up 9 bases, with 22 bases separating them. The chain's CDR3 is CASTQWRGRGGEQFF. The CDR3 bases are TGTGCCAGCACCCAGTGGCGCGGCAGGGGGGGTGAGCAGTTCTTC.

This chain uses TRBV27 with TRBJ2-1; 11 nucleotides agree with TRBD2. The V and J ends lost 6 bases and 6 bases, in that order; junction bases with no gene match: 4. Per germline, CDR1 MNHEY and CDR2 SMNVEV (reference sequence). This CDR3 contains 14 residues. The CDR3 DNA is TGTGCCAGCAGGGGACTAGCGGTAATCAATGAGCAGTTCTTC. Amino acid sequence: CASRGLAVINEQFF.

The chain recombines TRBV5-6 with TRBJ2-1, with 9 nucleotides matching TRBD2. The germline CDR1 and CDR2 sequences are SGHDT and YYEEEE. Trimming removed 4 bases from V and 3 bases from J; junction bases left unmatched: 5. The CDR3 has 15 amino acids. The CDR3 nucleotides are TGTGCCAGCAGCCCAAGACTAGCGGTCTACAATGAGCAGTTCTTC. Its translation: CASSPRLAVYNEQFF.

The V call is TRBV4-2, the J call TRBJ1-1; TRBD1 aligns across 7 bases. V shed 4 bases and J 4 bases; nucleotides not matched to a gene: 12. Germline V gene data show CDR1 as LGHNA and CDR2 as YNFKEQ. The CDR3 runs 16 residues. The CDR3 is CASSPSLPGGATEAFF. The CDR3 DNA reads TGTGCCAGCAGCCCTTCTTTACCAGGGGGGGCCACTGAAGCTTTCTTT.